Below, 24 T cell receptor beta chains from the same sample are listed, as sequenced in a study of T cells in women clearing cervical HPV infection. Clones were sequenced by immunoSEQ multiplex PCR, and TCRdb holds only the in-frame ones, with some missing. The table counts approximately 49,000 clones; around 1.5% lies in the top ten. The sequencing sample was made of blood buffy coat. Receptor source: a woman between 18 and 70 years old with a cervical HPV16 infection that either progressed to CIN3+ or cleared (not recorded which).

Details on this clone: The read falls 3 residues short of the CDR3 end, and the missing part is taken from the germline J gene. The chain links TRBV7-9 to TRBJ2-5, with TRBD2 matching 9 bases. This CDR3 is 15 amino acids long. V gave up 1 base and J gave up 5 bases; unmatched junction bases: 5. In germline, CDR1 is SEHNR, CDR2 FQNEAQ (reference sequence). CDR3 DNA, as far as it was read: TGTGCCAGCAGCTTAGGAGCGGGAGGAGGGGAGACC. Its translation is CASSLGAGGGET. The whole CDR3 sequence reads CASSLGAGGGETQYF.

With respect to this clone: The observed sequence ends 3 residues before the CDR3 terminus, with the missing tail filled in from the germline J gene. The chain combines TRBV18 with TRBJ2-4; TRBD1 matches 11 bases. Trimming at V came to 3 bases and at J to 1 base, leaving 2 bases not matched to a gene. Per germline, CDR1 KGHSH and CDR2 LQKENI. The CDR3 is made up of 16 amino acids. The sequenced part of the CDR3 DNA is TGTGCCAGCTCACCTTGGGACAGGGGGGCCAAAAACATT. The encoded protein is CASSPWDRGAKNI. The full CDR3 protein is CASSPWDRGAKNIQYF. Based on the CDR3 plus reference TRBV18 and TRBJ2-4, the full variable domain is NAGVMQNPRHLVRRRGQEARLRCSPMKGHSHVYWYRQLPEEGLKFMVYLQKENIIDESGMPKERFSAEFPKEGPSILRIQQVVRGDSAAYFCASSPWDRGAKNIQYFGAGTRLSVL.

Concerning this clone itself: The sequence runs out 3 residues before the end of the CDR3; the remainder is reconstructed from the germline J gene. The chain links TRBV9 to TRBJ2-7; D is perhaps TRBD1 (6 bases). V lost 2 bases to trimming and J lost 4 bases, with 10 bases between them. The CDR3 totals 13 residues. Germline CDR1 SGDLS, CDR2 YYNGEE. Partial CDR3 DNA: TGTGCCAGCAGCGTCACGGACAGTTACGAG. This gives the protein CASSVTDSYE. The entire CDR3 reads CASSVTDSYEQYF.

Worth noting for this clone: The CDR3 extends 3 residues past the end of the read, so its final part is completed from the germline J gene. The chain couples TRBV7-2 to TRBJ2-3, with 7 bases lining up with TRBD2. Germline-derived CDR1 and CDR2 are SGHTA and FQGNSA. With V trimmed by 5 bases and J by 7 bases, 9 bases remained unmatched. The CDR3 contains 14 residues. The CDR3: CASSRSPSGNTQYF. The CDR3 bases that were read are TGTGCCAGCAGCCGAAGCCCCAGCGGGAATACG.

Regarding this clone: Read sequence stops 3 residues before the CDR3 end, and the germline J gene provides the missing end. V usage is TRBV2 and J usage is TRBJ1-5; tentatively, D is TRBD1 (6 bases). Germline CDR1 and CDR2: SNHLY and FYNNEI. The V gene lost 0 bases and the J gene lost 4 bases, with 13 bases spanning the gap. CDR3 length equals 16 residues. CDR3 sequence: CASSEARGAGNQPQHF. The CDR3 bases that were read are TGTGCCAGCAGTGAAGCGCGGGGGGCAGGTAATCAGCCC.

On this clone itself: The missing CDR3 end, 3 residues past where the read stops, is filled in from the germline J gene. The J gene is TRBJ1-4, the V gene TRBV11-2; 10 nucleotides align to TRBD1. V lost 4 bases to trimming and J lost 7 bases; unmatched junction nucleotides: 3. The CDR3 is 14 residues long. Looked up from germline, CDR1 is SGHAT and CDR2 is FQNNGV. CDR3 bases read: TGTGCCAGCAGCTGGACAGGGGGAGGTGAAAAA. As protein: CASSWTGGGEK. The complete CDR3 sequence is CASSWTGGGEKLFF.

For this clone: The observed sequence ends 3 residues before the CDR3 terminus, with the missing tail filled in from the germline J gene. This rearrangement joins TRBV19 to TRBJ1-2; D may be TRBD1 (5 bases). The germline gives CDR1 LNHDA, CDR2 SQIVND (reference sequence). The ends were cut back, 5 bases at V and 2 bases at J, with 9 bases in the middle. CDR3 size: 13 residues. The CDR3 reads CASSWGSNYGYTF. Incomplete CDR3 DNA: TGTGCCAGTAGTTGGGGCAGCAACTATGGC.

Concerning this clone itself: The observed sequence ends 3 residues before the CDR3 terminus, with the missing tail filled in from the germline J gene. The rearrangement uses TRBV7-6 and TRBJ1-6, with D unresolved. Germline V gene lookup returns CDR1 SGHVS and CDR2 FNYEAQ. The CDR3 totals 13 residues. V was shortened by 6 bases and J by 6 bases, with 9 bases between the two germline ends. CDR3 DNA, as far as it was read: TGTGCCAGCAGTCGGGCGGGTAATTCACCC. It encodes CASSRAGNSP. The CDR3 in full is CASSRAGNSPLHF.

Notes on this clone: The read comes to an end 3 residues before the CDR3 does, leaving the germline J gene to fill in the end. The genes are TRBV19 and TRBJ2-1, with D uncertain. Trimming cost V 2 bases and J 5 bases, with 10 bases left between them. CDR3 length: 14 residues. The germline V gene has CDR1 LNHDA and CDR2 SQIVND (reference sequence). The covered CDR3 bases are TGTGCCAGTAGTATAAGGGTGATCCACAATGAG. Encoded protein: CASSIRVIHNE. The full CDR3 protein reads CASSIRVIHNEQFF.

A word on this clone: The missing CDR3 end, 3 residues past where the read stops, is filled in from the germline J gene. V gene TRBV27 combines with J gene TRBJ2-7; TRBD1 is a possible D gene (6 bases). CDR1 and CDR2 from the germline V gene are MNHEY and SMNVEV (reference sequence). V gave up 2 bases and J gave up 3 bases, with 11 bases separating them. There are 14 residues in the CDR3. CDR3 DNA (partial): TGTGCCAGCAGTTTAGGGGGCGTTGACTACGAG. Amino acid sequence: CASSLGGVDYE. The full CDR3 is CASSLGGVDYEQYF.

A note on this clone: Sequencing ends 3 residues short of the CDR3 end; the germline J gene provides the rest. The V gene is TRBV20-1, the J gene TRBJ2-1, with D perhaps TRBD1 (5 bases). The CDR3 has 14 residues. Germline-derived CDR1 and CDR2 are DFQATT and SNEGSKA (reference sequence). V was clipped by 3 bases and J by 0 bases, with 9 bases between them. CDR3 residues: CSARNRFSYNEQFF. The CDR3 bases that were read are TGCAGTGCTAGGAACAGGTTCTCCTACAATGAG.

About this clone itself: The CDR3 end lies 3 residues beyond the end of the read and is filled in from the germline J gene. The chain employs TRBV19 and TRBJ1-1; a weak D match, TRBD1 (6 bases). The CDR3 totals 13 residues. The germline CDR1 and CDR2 sequences are LNHDA and SQIVND (reference sequence). V lost 3 bases and J 4 bases, leaving 9 bases between the germline ends. CDR3 sequence: CASSITGFTEAFF. The part of the CDR3 DNA that was read is TGTGCCAGTAGTATCACAGGGTTCACTGAA.

About this clone itself: The read halts 3 residues ahead of the CDR3 end, with the missing end drawn from the germline J gene. J is TRBJ2-1 and V is TRBV19; the match to TRBD1 covers 7 bases. The V and J ends lost 9 bases and 2 bases, in that order; junction bases with no gene match: 4. The CDR3 runs 13 residues. The germline V gene encodes CDR1 LNHDA and CDR2 SQIVND (reference sequence). CDR3 DNA (partial): TGTGCCAGACAGGGGCTACCCTACAATGAG. It is translated as CARQGLPYNE. The entire CDR3 is CARQGLPYNEQFF. Complete variable domain (other parts from reference TRBV19 and TRBJ2-1): DGGITQSPKYLFRKEGQNVTLSCEQNLNHDAMYWYRQDPGQGLRLIYYSQIVNDFQKGDIAEGYSVSREKKESFPLTVTSAQKNPTAFYLCARQGLPYNEQFFGPGTRLTVL.

A word on this clone: The read is 3 residues too short to cover the CDR3 end, so that end is filled in from the germline J gene. The rearrangement links TRBV9 to TRBJ2-6, with D unclear. CDR3 length equals 19 residues. Germline CDR1 reads SGDLS; CDR2 reads YYNGEE. Trimming shortened V by 0 bases and J by 4 bases, and 20 bases separated the two germline ends. The sequenced part of the CDR3 DNA is TGTGCCAGCAGCGTAGTTAACAGCCGGAACCCTGGGGGGGCCAACGTC. It specifies CASSVVNSRNPGGANV. The full CDR3 protein reads CASSVVNSRNPGGANVLTF.

Notes on this clone: The CDR3 end lies 3 residues beyond the end of the read and is filled in from the germline J gene. This rearrangement joins TRBV5-1 to TRBJ1-1; TRBD1 might be the D (5 bases). The CDR3 is 13 amino acids. Germline values: CDR1 SGHRS, CDR2 YFSETQ. The part of the CDR3 DNA that was read is TGCGCCAGCAGCTTGGGGACCGCGGGGGGG. Protein product: CASSLGTAGG. In full, the CDR3 is CASSLGTAGGAFF.

Comments on this clone: Read data end 3 residues before the CDR3 end; the end is taken from the germline J gene. The chain couples TRBV20-1 to TRBJ2-7; D is ambiguous. The V and J ends lost 3 bases and 0 bases respectively, with 9 bases between them. This CDR3 spans 13 amino acids. CDR1 and CDR2 from the germline V gene are DFQATT and SNEGSKA (reference sequence). CDR3 DNA (partial): TGCAGTGCTAGGACTTTCCTCTCCTACGAG. This codes for CSARTFLSYE. The entire CDR3 sequence reads CSARTFLSYEQYF.

On this clone itself: The read halts 3 residues ahead of the CDR3 end, with the missing end drawn from the germline J gene. This rearrangement joins TRBV29-1 to TRBJ2-1, with 9 bases fitting TRBD2. The CDR3 is 13 amino acids. V lost 5 bases and J lost 9; bases outside the gene matches: 8. Per germline, CDR1 SQVTM and CDR2 ANQGSEA. Incomplete CDR3 DNA: TGCAGCGTTTTGGTTAGCGGGAGTCTTGAG. It translates to CSVLVSGSLE. The entire CDR3 protein is CSVLVSGSLEQFF.

Of note for this clone: With the read ending 3 residues before the CDR3 end, the germline J gene is used to fill in that end. This sequence joins TRBV30 and TRBJ2-2; 9 bases align to TRBD1. With V trimmed by 4 bases and J by 4 bases, 7 bases remained unmatched. CDR1 and CDR2 from the germline V gene are GTSNPN and SVGIG (reference sequence). The CDR3 is 15 amino acids. CDR3 bases read: TGTGCCTGGACTTTCCGGGACAGGGTCACCGGGGAG. Translated, it gives CAWTFRDRVTGE. The CDR3 in its entirety is CAWTFRDRVTGELFF.

As concerns this clone: The CDR3 goes on 3 residues after the read ends, and that part is filled in from the germline J gene. V usage is TRBV18 and J usage is TRBJ2-2; 10 positions match TRBD1. Germline assignment: CDR1 KGHSH and CDR2 LQKENI. The CDR3 length is 17 residues. Germline trimming cut 3 bases from V and 0 bases from J; bases unmatched to any gene: 4. CDR3 DNA (partial): TGTGCCAGCTCACCTCCCGGGACAGGGGCGAACACCGGGGAG. Translating it yields CASSPPGTGANTGE. In full, the CDR3 reads CASSPPGTGANTGELFF.

Of note for this clone: The read gets to within 3 residues of the CDR3 end, and the germline J gene fills in the rest. This sequence joins TRBV30 and TRBJ1-6; a weak D match, TRBD1 (6 bases). From germline, CDR1 is GTSNPN and CDR2 SVGIG (reference sequence). The CDR3 consists of 14 residues. V was trimmed by 4 bases and J by 6 bases, leaving 13 bases between them. The CDR3 loop reads CAWTSRGTNSPLHF. The sequenced CDR3 bases are TGTGCCTGGACGTCGAGGGGGACTAATTCACCC. Supplemented by reference TRBV30 and TRBJ1-6, the full variable domain reads SQTIHQWPATLVQPVGSPLSLECTVEGTSNPNLYWYRQAAGRGLQLLFYSVGIGQISSEVPQNLSASRPQDRQFILSSKKLLLSDSGFYLCAWTSRGTNSPLHFGNGTRLTVT.

As concerns this clone: The observed sequence ends 3 residues before the CDR3 terminus, with the missing tail filled in from the germline J gene. V gene TRBV7-8 combines with J gene TRBJ2-1, with 9 bases matching TRBD2. The J segment lost 5 bases and the V segment lost 5 bases, leaving 4 bases of the junction unmatched. The CDR3 length is 14 residues. Germline lookup yields CDR1 SGHVS and CDR2 FQNEAQ. The sequenced CDR3 bases are TGTGCCAGCAGCGCCGGGACTAGCCACAATGAG. Its translation is CASSAGTSHNE. The full CDR3 protein is CASSAGTSHNEQFF.

Note on this clone: The CDR3 extends 3 residues past the end of the read, so its final part is completed from the germline J gene. The chain has TRBV11-3 and TRBJ2-7, with a weak D call TRBD2 (6 bases). Germline CDR1 is SGHNT and CDR2 is YENEEA. Trimming took off 5 bases at V and 0 bases at J, with 8 bases between the two ends. The CDR3 runs 13 residues. CDR3 DNA, as far as it was read: TGTGCCAGCAGCAGGGACTCCTCCTACGAG. Its protein product is CASSRDSSYE. The entire CDR3 protein reads CASSRDSSYEQYF.

On this clone itself: Read coverage stops 3 residues before the CDR3 terminus; the germline J gene supplies the remainder. The V gene is TRBV7-2, the J gene TRBJ1-2; tentative D call: TRBD1 (6 bases). The CDR3 is 12 amino acids. Germline values: CDR1 SGHTA, CDR2 FQGNSA. CDR3 DNA (partial): TGTGCCAGCAGCTCCACAGGGAACGGC. Its protein is CASSSTGNG. The full CDR3 protein is CASSSTGNGYTF.

About this clone itself: The CDR3 goes on 3 residues after the read ends, and that part is filled in from the germline J gene. The chain joins TRBV11-3 to TRBJ1-1, with unresolved D. The V gene lost 3 bases and the J gene lost 1 base, with 6 bases spanning the gap. Germline lookup yields CDR1 SGHNT and CDR2 YENEEA. The CDR3 contains 13 residues. The CDR3: CASSFFRNTEAFF. CDR3 DNA, as far as it was read: TGTGCCAGCAGCTTTTTCAGGAACACTGAA.